The 14 T cell receptor beta chains below all came from one sample that was sequenced in a study of T cell responses to AZD1222 COVID-19 vaccine. The data were produced by immunoSEQ multiplex PCR, yet TCRdb's version contains in-frame clones alone and is incomplete. The profile shows about 130,000 clones, about 90% of them singletons. Material: peripheral blood, obtained on day 0 of AZD1222 vaccination. The receptors derive from an adult in good health.

The chain has TRBV6-6 and TRBJ1-2, with 8 bases lining up with TRBD1. Trimming took 8 bases from V and 0 from J; bases not matched to a gene: 2. CDR1 and CDR2 (germline): MNHNY, SVGAGI (reference sequence). The CDR3 runs to 13 residues. The CDR3 coding sequence is TGTGCCAGCCGACAGGGGACTAACTATGGCTACACCTTC. This codes for CASRQGTNYGYTF.

This rearrangement joins TRBV27 to TRBJ1-1; 8 bases map to TRBD1. Germline assignment: CDR1 MNHEY and CDR2 SMNVEV (reference sequence). J gave up 10 bases and V 4 bases, and 8 bases lay outside the gene matches. CDR3 size: 13 residues. The CDR3 nucleotides are TGTGCCAGCAGTTCCCGACAGGGGTGGCGAGCTTTCTTT. Amino acid sequence: CASSSRQGWRAFF.

V and J are TRBV6-2 or TRBV6-3 and TRBJ2-7; D possibly matches TRBD1 or TRBD2 (5 bases each). The CDR3 loop spans 15 amino acids. In germline, CDR1 is MNHEY, CDR2 SVGEGT. V lost 2 bases and J lost 3, with 14 bases in between. Here the CDR3 DNA reads TGTGCCAGCAGTTACCCGACGGGGCGGATCTACGAGCAGTACTTC. This codes for CASSYPTGRIYEQYF.

The gene calls are TRBV4-2 and TRBJ1-5; D is unclear. The CDR3 is 16 amino acids. Germline-derived CDR1 and CDR2 are LGHNA and YNFKEQ. The germline V and J ends were trimmed by 1 base and 1 base, with 11 bases remaining between them. The DNA for the CDR3 is TGTGCCAGCAGCCAAGGGGTGCGTGCGAGCAATCAGCCCCAGCATTTT. This codes for CASSQGVRASNQPQHF.

V and J are TRBV19 and TRBJ2-1; 11 nucleotides align to TRBD2. The CDR3 is 17 amino acids. V lost 5 bases to trimming and J lost 0 bases; unmatched junction nucleotides: 6. CDR1 is LNHDA, CDR2 SQIVND, per germline (reference sequence). CDR3 protein: CASSPPSGRPSYNEQFF. The CDR3 DNA follows: TGTGCCAGTAGTCCCCCTAGCGGGAGGCCCTCCTACAATGAGCAGTTCTTC.

This rearrangement joins TRBV28 to TRBJ1-2, with D hard to call. The V gene's germline CDR1 is MDHEN and CDR2 SYDVKM. V was trimmed by 7 bases and J by 5 bases, leaving 11 bases between them. CDR3 length equals 12 residues. The CDR3 region is CASTLADYGYTF. DNA for the CDR3: TGTGCCAGCACCCTGGCAGATTATGGCTACACCTTC.

The chain joins TRBV7-9 to TRBJ1-4, with unresolved D. Germline lookup yields CDR1 SEHNR and CDR2 FQNEAQ (reference sequence). The CDR3 spans 12 residues. Trimming left V 5 bases short and J 8 bases short, with 9 bases between. CDR3 sequence (DNA): TGTGCCAGCAGCCTGACGGAGGAAAAACTGTTTTTT. It yields the protein CASSLTEEKLFF. The variable domain in full, completed from reference TRBV7-9 and TRBJ1-4, reads DTGVSQNPRHKITKRGQNVTFRCDPISEHNRLYWYRQTLGQGPEFLTYFQNEAQLEKSRLLSDRFSAERPKGSFSTLEIQRTEQGDSAMYLCASSLTEEKLFFGSGTQLSVL.

The rearrangement joins TRBV27 to TRBJ2-5; 7 bases are a match to TRBD2. Germline lookup yields CDR1 MNHEY and CDR2 SMNVEV (reference sequence). The length of the CDR3 is 15 residues. V dropped 2 bases and J dropped 2; count of bases not matched to a gene: 5. The CDR3: CASSLRSGKQETQYF. As DNA, the CDR3 is TGTGCCAGCAGTTTAAGGAGCGGGAAACAAGAGACCCAGTACTTC.

The chain combines TRBV5-1 with TRBJ2-2; TRBD2 matches 7 bases. From germline, CDR1 is SGHRS and CDR2 YFSETQ. There are 15 residues in the CDR3. V shed 0 bases and J 5 bases; nucleotides not matched to a gene: 4. The DNA for the CDR3 is TGCGCCAGCAGCTTGGGCGGGAGCCAAACCGGGGAGCTGTTTTTT. Protein: CASSLGGSQTGELFF.

This rearrangement joins TRBV11-2 to TRBJ1-3, with D unresolved. The CDR3 covers 14 residues. Germline loops: CDR1 SGHAT, CDR2 FQNNGV. Trimming shortened V by 1 base and J by 0 bases, and 4 bases separated the two germline ends. The CDR3: CASSLGNSGNTIYF. The CDR3 DNA sequence: TGTGCCAGCAGCTTAGGGAACTCTGGAAACACCATATATTTT. The full variable domain, completed using reference TRBV11-2 and TRBJ1-3, is EAGVAQSPRYKIIEKRQSVAFWCNPISGHATLYWYQQILGQGPKLLIQFQNNGVVDDSQLPKDRFSAERLKGVDSTLKIQPAKLEDSAVYLCASSLGNSGNTIYFGEGSWLTVV.

The rearrangement uses TRBV29-1 and TRBJ2-3; no reliable D call. Trimming cost V 5 bases and J 3 bases, with 6 bases left between them. The CDR3 runs 11 residues. Looked up from germline, CDR1 is SQVTM and CDR2 is ANQGSEA. CDR3: CSVPRTDTQYF. The CDR3 nucleotides read TGCAGCGTTCCGCGGACAGATACGCAGTATTTT.

This sequence joins TRBV11-3 and TRBJ1-1; 8 bases fit TRBD1. V was clipped by 0 bases and J by 1 base; unmatched bases: 10. Looked up from germline, CDR1 is SGHNT and CDR2 is YENEEA. The CDR3 runs to 18 residues. CDR3 sequence reads: CASSLDGVWDRQNTEAFF. CDR3 in DNA: TGTGCCAGCAGCTTAGATGGGGTGTGGGACAGGCAGAACACTGAAGCTTTCTTT.

The chain has TRBV5-1 and TRBJ2-3; D is undetermined. The CDR3 spans 13 residues. Germline V gene lookup returns CDR1 SGHRS and CDR2 YFSETQ. V dropped 0 bases and J dropped 1 base, with 3 bases sitting between them. CDR3: CASSLGGTDTQYF. CDR3 DNA sequence: TGCGCCAGCAGCTTGGGCGGCACAGATACGCAGTATTTT.

The rearrangement links TRBV6-6 to TRBJ2-2, with D perhaps matching TRBD1 or TRBD2 (5 bases each). The CDR3 runs to 16 residues. V lost 6 bases, J lost 1 base, and 15 bases lay in between. The germline gives CDR1 MNHNY, CDR2 SVGAGI (reference sequence). The chain's CDR3 is CASRRRREKNTGELFF. In nucleotides, the CDR3 is TGTGCCAGCAGGAGGCGCAGGGAGAAGAACACCGGGGAGCTGTTTTTT.